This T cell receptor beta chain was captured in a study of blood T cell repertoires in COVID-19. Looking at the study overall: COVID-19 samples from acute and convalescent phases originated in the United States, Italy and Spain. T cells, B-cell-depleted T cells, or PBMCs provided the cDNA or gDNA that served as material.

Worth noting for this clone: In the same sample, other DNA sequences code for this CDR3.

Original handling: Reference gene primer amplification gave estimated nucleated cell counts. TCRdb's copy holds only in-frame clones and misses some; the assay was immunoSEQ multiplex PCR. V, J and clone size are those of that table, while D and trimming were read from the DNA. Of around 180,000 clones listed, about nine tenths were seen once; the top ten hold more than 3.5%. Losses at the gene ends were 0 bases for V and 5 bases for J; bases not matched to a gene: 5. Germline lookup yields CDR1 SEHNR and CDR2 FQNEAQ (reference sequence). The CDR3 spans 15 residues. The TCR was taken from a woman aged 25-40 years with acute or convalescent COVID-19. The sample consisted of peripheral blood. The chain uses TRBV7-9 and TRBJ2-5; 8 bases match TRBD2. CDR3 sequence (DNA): TGTGCCAGCAGCTTAGCAGGACTAGCAACGGAGACCCAGTACTTC. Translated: CASSLAGLATETQYF.